The 18 T cell receptor beta chains presented below share a single source sample, sequenced in a study of glioma-infiltrating T cells. The iRepertoire nested amplicon-rescue multiplex PCR amplified TCR alpha and beta CDR3s from RNA. TCRdb used MiXCR to reprocess the multiplex PCR reads, holding one entry per CDR3 protein. The table shows around 43,000 distinct CDR3 sequences, with 20% to 25% occurring only once. Sequenced input: glioma tissue, nonneoplastic brain tissue, or PBMCs (not recorded which). Receptors originate from a human donor with low-grade glioma or glioblastoma, undergoing nonglioma brain surgery, or in good health (not recorded which).

This chain uses TRBV12-3 or TRBV12-4 with TRBJ1-2, with D unclear. The CDR3 has 13 residues. V lost 6 bases and J lost 8, with 16 bases in between. CDR3 in amino acids: CASRANRGPGYTF. The CDR3 DNA reads as TGTGCCAGCAGGGCCAATCGCGGGCCCGGCTACACCTTC.

In its sample, this clonotype was seen a few times. CDR3 DNA sequence: TGTGCCAGCAGTATCACGGAGAACACCGGGGAGCTGTTTTTT. It is translated as CASSITENTGELFF. This chain uses TRBV12-3 or TRBV12-4 with TRBJ2-2; D gene ambiguous. The CDR3 spans 14 residues. The V end was cut by 5 bases, the J end by 1 base, with 8 bases between.

Many counts were recorded for this clonotype. The chain recombines TRBV28 with TRBJ1-2, with D uncertain. The CDR3 runs 12 residues. Germline loops: CDR1 MDHEN, CDR2 SYDVKM. CDR3 bases: TGTGCGTCTGACCCCGGGAACTATGGCTACACCTTC. This encodes CASDPGNYGYTF.

The chain employs TRBV29-1 and TRBJ1-2, with TRBD1 identical over 7 bases. With 7 bases clipped from V and 0 bases from J, the junction kept 2 bases outside the gene matches. Looked up from germline, CDR1 is SQVTM and CDR2 is ANQGSEA. This CDR3 has 12 residues. The CDR3 is CSGGQTNYGYTF. The CDR3 nucleotides are TGCAGCGGGGGACAGACTAACTATGGCTACACCTTC.

Concerning this clonotype: A much larger clone differs from this one at a single base, so this may be a read error. Here the CDR3 reads CASSQVTTTDTQYF. The CDR3 DNA follows: TGCGCCAGCAGCCAAGTCACTACCACAGATACGCAGTATTTT. The J gene is TRBJ2-3, the V gene TRBV4-1, with D hard to call. CDR3 length: 14 amino acids. The germline V and J ends were trimmed by 1 base and 2 bases, with 7 bases remaining between them. Germline V gene lookup returns CDR1 MGHRA and CDR2 YSYEKL.

The J gene is TRBJ2-3, the V gene TRBV19; D gene unclear. Germline CDR1 and CDR2: LNHDA and SQIVND (reference sequence). This CDR3 has 13 residues. CDR3 sequence: CVSIPEDTDTQYF. CDR3 DNA sequence: TGTGTTAGTATTCCCGAGGACACAGATACGCAGTATTTT.

This rearrangement joins TRBV12-3 or TRBV12-4 to TRBJ2-5; D gene uncertain. V lost 4 bases and J 3 bases, leaving 6 bases between the germline ends. The CDR3 has 12 residues. The CDR3 bases are TGTGCCAGCAGTTCCAGTGAAGAGACCCAGTACTTC. It encodes CASSSSEETQYF.

This chain connects TRBV5-5 to TRBJ2-5; D may match TRBD1 or TRBD2 (5 bases each). The germline CDR1 and CDR2 sequences are SGHKS and YYEKEE (reference sequence). This CDR3 region has 14 residues. V was shortened by 2 bases and J by 2 bases, with 10 bases between the two germline ends. The CDR3 sequence: CASSFGTAQETQYF. The CDR3, as DNA: TGTGCCAGCAGCTTCGGGACGGCACAAGAGACCCAGTACTTC. Variable domain in full (rest from reference TRBV5-5 and TRBJ2-5): DAGVTQSPTHLIKTRGQQVTLRCSPISGHKSVSWYQQVLGQGPQFIFQYYEKEERGRGNFPDRFSARQFPNYSSELNVNALLLGDSALYLCASSFGTAQETQYFGPGTRLLVL.

This clonotype appeared once. An end of the junction differs from the germline gene, which may be a read error. CDR3 amino acids: CAGSYSSGSEAFF. CDR3 nucleotide sequence: TGTGCCGGCAGTTACAGTTCAGGGTCTGAAGCTTTCTTT. This chain joins TRBV6-2 or TRBV6-3 and TRBJ1-1; D may be TRBD1 (5 bases). The CDR3 runs 13 residues. Germline V CDR1 and CDR2: MNHEY, SVGEGT.

The chain is built from TRBV28 and TRBJ1-2; D unclear. The CDR3 length is 14 residues. Germline-derived CDR1 and CDR2 are MDHEN and SYDVKM. The CDR3 sequence: CVSSTPGSTEGYTF. The CDR3 DNA follows: TGTGTTAGCAGCACACCGGGGTCCACGGAAGGCTACACCTTC.

This clonotype appeared many times. This rearrangement joins TRBV7-3 to TRBJ1-2; TRBD1 agrees at 7 bases. V was clipped by 4 bases and J by 7 bases; unmatched bases: 9. Germline loops: CDR1 SGHTA, CDR2 FQGTGA. This CDR3 contains 14 residues. The CDR3 DNA is TGTGCCAGCAGCTCCCGTGACAGGGACGGTGGCTACACCTTC. Translating gives CASSSRDRDGGYTF.

A remark on this clonotype: Since a much larger clone is just one base distant, this may be a read error. This rearrangement joins TRBV18 to TRBJ1-1; D not certain. The germline gives CDR1 KGHSH, CDR2 LQKENI. The germline V and J ends were trimmed by 6 bases and 11 bases, with 13 bases remaining between them. This CDR3 comprises 11 residues. CDR3 sequence: CASSPQWEAFF. Here the CDR3 DNA reads TGTGCCAGCTCTCCGCAGTGGGAGGCTTTCTTT.

In this sample, this clonotype turned up many times. The chain uses TRBV18 and TRBJ2-7; 9 nucleotides line up with TRBD1. V was pared by 6 bases and J by 4 bases, with 1 base of the junction left unmatched. Germline V gene data show CDR1 as KGHSH and CDR2 as LQKENI. The CDR3 spans 12 residues. The CDR3 spells CASSGTGYEQYV. The CDR3 DNA is TGTGCCAGCTCTGGGACAGGGTACGAGCAGTACGTC.

This clonotype appeared many times. The chain links TRBV19 to TRBJ1-4; a possible D gene is TRBD1 (5 bases). With 5 bases removed from V and 8 bases from J, the gap between germline ends came to 21 bases. CDR1 is LNHDA and CDR2 is SQIVND in the germline V gene (reference sequence). CDR3 length equals 16 residues. CDR3 residues: CASSQRGGGAKEKLFF. The CDR3 DNA is TGTGCCAGTAGTCAACGCGGCGGAGGGGCAAAGGAAAAACTGTTTTTT.

This clonotype has at least ten counts. This chain connects TRBV10-2 to TRBJ2-1; TRBD2 aligns across 12 bases. CDR3 length equals 14 residues. Germline V gives CDR1 WSHSY, CDR2 SAAADI. The J segment lost 7 bases and the V segment lost 10 bases, leaving 8 bases of the junction unmatched. CDR3 sequence (DNA): TGCGCCACCATGACTAGCGGGAGAGCAAATGAGCAGTTCTTC. Residues: CATMTSGRANEQFF.

This clonotype appeared many times. V usage is TRBV10-3 and J usage is TRBJ1-5; perhaps TRBD1 as D (6 bases). V shed 6 bases and J shed 3 bases, with 18 bases lying between them. The CDR3 consists of 16 residues. Per germline, CDR1 ENHRY and CDR2 SYGVKD. CDR3 in amino acids: CAIRDSRSHNNQPQHF. DNA of the CDR3: TGTGCCATCAGGGACAGCCGCTCCCATAACAATCAGCCCCAGCATTTT.

On this clonotype itself: One junction end does not reproduce the germline sequence, and a read error may be involved. The J gene is TRBJ2-7, the V gene TRBV27; no clear D. Per germline, CDR1 MNHEY and CDR2 SMNVEV (reference sequence). This CDR3 comprises 13 residues. The CDR3 DNA reads as TGTGTCAGCAGAGGAACGGGTTCGAACGAGCAGTACTTC. It specifies CVSRGTGSNEQYF.

This clonotype was counted many times. The chain joins TRBV19 to TRBJ1-2; D remains unclear. Germline V gene lookup returns CDR1 LNHDA and CDR2 SQIVND (reference sequence). Between the trimmed V and J ends, which lost 7 bases and 2 bases, there was a span of 20 bases. The CDR3 is 16 amino acids. CDR3 DNA: TGTGCCAGTACCACCCGGACGGGCTCCGTGAACTATGGCTACACCTTC. It translates to CASTTRTGSVNYGYTF.